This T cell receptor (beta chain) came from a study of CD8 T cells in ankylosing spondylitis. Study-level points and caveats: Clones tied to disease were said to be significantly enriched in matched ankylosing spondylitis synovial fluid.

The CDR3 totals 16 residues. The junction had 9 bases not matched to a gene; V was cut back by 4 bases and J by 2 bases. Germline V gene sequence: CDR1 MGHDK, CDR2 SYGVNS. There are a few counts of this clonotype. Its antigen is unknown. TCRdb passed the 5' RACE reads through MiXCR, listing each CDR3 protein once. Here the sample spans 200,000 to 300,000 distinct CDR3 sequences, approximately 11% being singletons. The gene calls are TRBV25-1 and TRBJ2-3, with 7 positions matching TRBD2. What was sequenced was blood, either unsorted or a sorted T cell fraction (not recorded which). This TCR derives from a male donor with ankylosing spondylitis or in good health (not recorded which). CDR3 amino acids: CASSGPLGGNTDTQYF. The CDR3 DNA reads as TGTGCCAGCAGTGGCCCCCTCGGGGGGAACACAGATACGCAGTATTTT.